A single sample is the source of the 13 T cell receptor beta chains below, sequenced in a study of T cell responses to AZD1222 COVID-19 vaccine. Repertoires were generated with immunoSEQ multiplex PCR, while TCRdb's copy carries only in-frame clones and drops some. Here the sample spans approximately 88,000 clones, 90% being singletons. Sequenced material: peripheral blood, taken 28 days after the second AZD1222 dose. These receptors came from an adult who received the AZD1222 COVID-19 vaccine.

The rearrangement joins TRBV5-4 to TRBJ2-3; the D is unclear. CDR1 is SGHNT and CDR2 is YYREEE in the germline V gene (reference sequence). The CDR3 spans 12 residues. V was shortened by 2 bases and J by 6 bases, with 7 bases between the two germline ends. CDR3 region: CASSFEADTQYF. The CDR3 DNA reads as TGTGCCAGCAGCTTTGAGGCGGATACGCAGTATTTT.

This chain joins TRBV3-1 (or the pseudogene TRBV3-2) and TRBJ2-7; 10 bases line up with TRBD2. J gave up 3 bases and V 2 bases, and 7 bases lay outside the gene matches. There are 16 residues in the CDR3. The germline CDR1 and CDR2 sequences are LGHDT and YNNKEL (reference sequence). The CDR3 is CASSQTLAGEFYEQYF. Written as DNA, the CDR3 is TGTGCCAGCAGCCAAACCCTAGCGGGGGAGTTCTACGAGCAGTACTTC.

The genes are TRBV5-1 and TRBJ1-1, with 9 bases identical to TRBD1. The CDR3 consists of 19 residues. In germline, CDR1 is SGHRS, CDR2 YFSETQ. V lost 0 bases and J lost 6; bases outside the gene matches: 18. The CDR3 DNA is TGCGCCAGCAGCTTGGACGGACAGGGGATGATGGTCAGCAGAGCTGAAGCTTTCTTT. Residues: CASSLDGQGMMVSRAEAFF.

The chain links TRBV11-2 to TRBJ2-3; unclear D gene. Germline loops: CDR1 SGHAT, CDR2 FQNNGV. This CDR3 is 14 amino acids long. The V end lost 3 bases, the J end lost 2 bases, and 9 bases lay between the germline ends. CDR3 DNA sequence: TGTGCCAGCAGCTTTGAAGGATTCACAGATACGCAGTATTTT. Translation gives CASSFEGFTDTQYF.

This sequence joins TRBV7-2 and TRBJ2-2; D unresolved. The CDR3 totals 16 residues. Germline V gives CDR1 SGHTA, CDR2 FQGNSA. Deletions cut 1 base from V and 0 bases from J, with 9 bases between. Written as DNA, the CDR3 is TGTGCCAGCAGCTTAGGTCGAGGCCCGAACACCGGGGAGCTGTTTTTT. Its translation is CASSLGRGPNTGELFF. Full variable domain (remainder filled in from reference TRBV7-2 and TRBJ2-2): GAGVSQSPSNKVTEKGKDVELRCDPISGHTALYWYRQSLGQGLEFLIYFQGNSAPDKSGLPSDRFSAERTGGSVSTLTIQRTQQEDSAVYLCASSLGRGPNTGELFFGEGSRLTVL.

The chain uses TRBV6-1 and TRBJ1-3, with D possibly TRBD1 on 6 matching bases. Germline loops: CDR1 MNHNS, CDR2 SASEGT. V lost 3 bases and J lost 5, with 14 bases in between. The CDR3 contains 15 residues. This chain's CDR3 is CASSDGQRRRNTIYF. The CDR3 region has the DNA TGTGCCAGCAGTGACGGACAGAGGAGGAGAAACACCATATATTTT.

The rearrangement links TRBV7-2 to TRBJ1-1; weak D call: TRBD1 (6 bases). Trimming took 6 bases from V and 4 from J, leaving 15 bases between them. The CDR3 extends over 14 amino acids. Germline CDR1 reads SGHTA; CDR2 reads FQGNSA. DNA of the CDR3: TGTGCCAGCAGTCAAAAACAGGGACTCACTGAAGCTTTCTTT. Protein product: CASSQKQGLTEAFF.

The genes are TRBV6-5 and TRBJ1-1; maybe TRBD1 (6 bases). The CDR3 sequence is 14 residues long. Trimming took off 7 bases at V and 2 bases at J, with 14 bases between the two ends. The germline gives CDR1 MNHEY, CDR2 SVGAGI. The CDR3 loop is CASTTGSGNTEAFF. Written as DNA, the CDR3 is TGTGCCAGCACTACAGGGAGTGGAAACACTGAAGCTTTCTTT.

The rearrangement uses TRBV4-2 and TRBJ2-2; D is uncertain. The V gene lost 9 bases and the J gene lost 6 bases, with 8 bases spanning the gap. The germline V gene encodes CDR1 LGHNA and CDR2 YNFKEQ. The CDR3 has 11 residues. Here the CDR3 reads CASMGPGELFF. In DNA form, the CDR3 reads TGTGCCAGTATGGGCCCCGGGGAGCTGTTTTTT.

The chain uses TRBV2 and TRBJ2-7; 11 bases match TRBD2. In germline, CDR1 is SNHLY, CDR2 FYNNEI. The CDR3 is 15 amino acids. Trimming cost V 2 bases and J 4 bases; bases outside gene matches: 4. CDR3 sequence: CASSERSSGGYEQYF. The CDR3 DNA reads TGTGCCAGCAGTGAACGGTCTAGCGGGGGGTACGAGCAGTACTTC.

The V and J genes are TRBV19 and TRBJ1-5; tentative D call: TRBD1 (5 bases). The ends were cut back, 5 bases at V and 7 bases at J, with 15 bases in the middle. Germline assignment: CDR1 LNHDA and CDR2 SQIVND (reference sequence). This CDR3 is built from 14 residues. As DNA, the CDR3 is TGTGCCAGTAGTCGCCGGGGGGAGGAACAGCCCCAGCATTTT. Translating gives CASSRRGEEQPQHF.

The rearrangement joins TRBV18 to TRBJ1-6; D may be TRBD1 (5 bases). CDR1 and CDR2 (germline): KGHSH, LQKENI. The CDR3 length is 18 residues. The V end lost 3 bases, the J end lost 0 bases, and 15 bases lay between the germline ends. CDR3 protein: CASSPDPEGSSYNSPLHF. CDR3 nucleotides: TGTGCCAGCTCACCCGACCCGGAGGGGAGCTCCTATAATTCACCCCTCCACTTT.

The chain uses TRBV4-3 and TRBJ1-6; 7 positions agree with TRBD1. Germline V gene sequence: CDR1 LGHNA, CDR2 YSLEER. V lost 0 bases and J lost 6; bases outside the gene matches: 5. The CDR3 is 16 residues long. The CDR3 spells CASSQDETGVNSPLHF. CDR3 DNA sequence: TGCGCCAGCAGCCAAGATGAAACAGGGGTTAATTCACCCCTCCACTTT.